This T cell receptor (beta chain) was captured by sequencing in a study of blood T cell repertoires in COVID-19. Looking at the study overall: Acute and convalescent COVID-19 specimens originated in the United States, Italy and Spain. PBMCs, B-cell-depleted T cells, or T cells provided the cDNA or gDNA that made up the material.

Only a few counts were recorded for this clone. CDR1 is LNHDA and CDR2 is SQIVND in the germline V gene (reference sequence). Trimming removed 7 bases from V and 1 base from J, with 16 bases in between. CDR3 length equals 15 residues. How the authors handled the data: It was from reference gene primer amplification that nucleated cell counts were estimated. Method: immunoSEQ multiplex PCR; TCRdb's copy keeps in-frame clones and lacks some. V and J calls and clone size are given by that table; D and trimming were obtained from the DNA. The data hold around 120,000 clones, with about 90% observed a single time.

Sequenced input: peripheral blood. J is TRBJ1-2 and V is TRBV19; D is unresolved. The TCR was taken from a woman in her seventies with acute or convalescent COVID-19. The CDR3 region has the DNA TGTGCCAGTAACCTCGGAACAGAACTTAACTATGGCTACACCTTC. The encoded protein is CASNLGTELNYGYTF. Full variable domain (outside the CDR3, taken from reference TRBV19 and TRBJ1-2): DGGITQSPKYLFRKEGQNVTLSCEQNLNHDAMYWYRQDPGQGLRLIYYSQIVNDFQKGDIAEGYSVSREKKESFPLTVTSAQKNPTAFYLCASNLGTELNYGYTFGSGTRLTVV.